A single sample gave rise to the 2 T cell receptor beta chains below, sequenced in a study of T cell responses to AZD1222 COVID-19 vaccine. TCRdb's copy holds only in-frame clones and misses some; the assay was immunoSEQ multiplex PCR. The profile shows around 130,000 clones, over 75% of them singletons. Here the sequenced sample was peripheral blood, taken on day 0 of AZD1222 vaccination. Receptor source: an adult in good health.

A word on this clone: The junction and the germline gene differ at one end; a read error may be behind it. V usage is TRBV7-9 and J usage is TRBJ2-7, with 10 bases fitting TRBD2. Germline V lookup: CDR1 SEHNR, CDR2 FQNEAQ (reference sequence). CDR3 length: 15 amino acids. In DNA form, the CDR3 reads TGTGCCAGCACCTTAGGGACTAGCGAACCCTACGAGCAGTACTTC. Translating gives CASTLGTSEPYEQYF.

This chain joins TRBV12-3 or TRBV12-4 and TRBJ1-3, with unresolved D. CDR3 length: 13 amino acids. The V and J ends lost 6 bases and 2 bases respectively, with 8 bases between them. The CDR3 DNA follows: TGTGCCAGCAGGCAGGCGGCTGGAAACACCATATATTTT. Protein sequence: CASRQAAGNTIYF.